This T cell receptor beta chain was observed in a study of blood T cell repertoires in COVID-19. Whole-study context: Nucleic acid was either cDNA or gDNA, and it came from T cells, B-cell-depleted T cells, or PBMCs.

As handled by the study authors: Amplified reference gene primers provided the basis for estimating nucleated cell counts. Produced via immunoSEQ multiplex PCR; TCRdb's table is partial and in-frame only. V and J calls and clone size follow that table, whereas D and trimming were derived from the DNA. The repertoire has roughly 480,000 clones, roughly nine tenths of them found once; the top ten carry 0.8% to 0.9%. V shed 4 bases and J shed 1 base, with 11 bases lying between them. Per the germline V gene, CDR1 is SGHRS and CDR2 is YFSETQ. The CDR3 sequence is 14 residues long. The rearrangement joins TRBV5-1 to TRBJ2-5, with D possibly matching TRBD2 (5 bases). The clonotype was recovered from a man aged 18 to 29 with COVID-19, enrolled during active disease. The specimen sequenced was peripheral blood. The CDR3 region is CASSPSTSQETQYF. CDR3 DNA: TGCGCCAGCAGCCCCTCAACTAGCCAAGAGACCCAGTACTTC. Using reference TRBV5-1 and TRBJ2-5 for the parts outside the CDR3, the full variable domain is KAGVTQTPRYLIKTRGQQVTLSCSPISGHRSVSWYQQTPGQGLQFLFEYFSETQRNKGNFPGRFSGRQFSNSRSEMNVSTLELGDSALYLCASSPSTSQETQYFGPGTRLLVL.